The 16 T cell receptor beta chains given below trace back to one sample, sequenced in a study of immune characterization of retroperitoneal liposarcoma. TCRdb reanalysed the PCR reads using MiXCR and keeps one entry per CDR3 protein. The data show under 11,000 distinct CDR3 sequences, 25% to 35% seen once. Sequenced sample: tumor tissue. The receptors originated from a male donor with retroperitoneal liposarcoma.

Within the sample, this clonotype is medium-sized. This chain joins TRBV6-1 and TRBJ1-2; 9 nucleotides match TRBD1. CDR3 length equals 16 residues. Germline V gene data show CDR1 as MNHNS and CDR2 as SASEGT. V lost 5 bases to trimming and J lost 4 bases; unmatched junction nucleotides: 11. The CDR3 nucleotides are TGTGCCAGCAGTCCGATAACCGGGACAGGGAGCTATGGCTACACCTTC. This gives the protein CASSPITGTGSYGYTF.

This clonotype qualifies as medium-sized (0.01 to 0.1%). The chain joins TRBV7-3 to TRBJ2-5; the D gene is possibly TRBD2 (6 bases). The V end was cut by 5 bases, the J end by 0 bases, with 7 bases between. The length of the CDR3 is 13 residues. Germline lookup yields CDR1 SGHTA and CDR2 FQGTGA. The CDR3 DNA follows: TGTGCCAGCAGCCGACTAGACCAAGAGACCCAGTACTTC. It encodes CASSRLDQETQYF.

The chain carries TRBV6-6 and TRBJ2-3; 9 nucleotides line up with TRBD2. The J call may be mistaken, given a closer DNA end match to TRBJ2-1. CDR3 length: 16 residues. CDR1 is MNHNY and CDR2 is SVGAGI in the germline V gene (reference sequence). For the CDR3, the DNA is TGTGCCAGCAGTTACTCCATTAGCGGGAGAAGCTACGAGCAGTTCTTC. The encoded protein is CASSYSISGRSYEQFF.

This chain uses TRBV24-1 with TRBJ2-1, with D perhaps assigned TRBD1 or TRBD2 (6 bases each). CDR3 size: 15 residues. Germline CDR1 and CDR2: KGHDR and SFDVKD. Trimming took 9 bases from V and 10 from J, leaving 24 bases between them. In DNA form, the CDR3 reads TGTGCCACCTCCGGCGGACCGGGGGCTACAAGGGAGCAGTTCTTC. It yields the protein CATSGGPGATREQFF.

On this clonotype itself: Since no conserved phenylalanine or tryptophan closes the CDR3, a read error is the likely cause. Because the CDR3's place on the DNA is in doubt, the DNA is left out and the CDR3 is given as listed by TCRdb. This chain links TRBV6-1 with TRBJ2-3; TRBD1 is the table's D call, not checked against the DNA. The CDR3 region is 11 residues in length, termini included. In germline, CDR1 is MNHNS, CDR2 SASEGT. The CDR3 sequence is CASSERGALPA.

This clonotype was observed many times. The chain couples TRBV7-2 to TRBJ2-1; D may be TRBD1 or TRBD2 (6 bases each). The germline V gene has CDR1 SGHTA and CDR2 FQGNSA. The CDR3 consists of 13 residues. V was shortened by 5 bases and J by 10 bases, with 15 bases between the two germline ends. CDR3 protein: CASSLDGGYEQFF. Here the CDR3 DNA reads TGTGCCAGCAGCCTCGACGGGGGCTACGAGCAGTTCTTC. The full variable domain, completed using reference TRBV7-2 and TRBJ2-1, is GAGVSQSPSNKVTEKGKDVELRCDPISGHTALYWYRQSLGQGLEFLIYFQGNSAPDKSGLPSDRFSAERTGGSVSTLTIQRTQQEDSAVYLCASSLDGGYEQFFGPGTRLTVL.

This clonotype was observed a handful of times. CDR3 sequence reads: CASSPGTSGYNEQYF. In DNA form, the CDR3 reads TGTGCCAGCAGTCCCGGGACTAGCGGCTACAATGAGCAGTACTTC. The chain recombines TRBV28 with TRBJ2-1, with 11 bases that match TRBD2. The DNA end is more similar to TRBJ2-7, so the J call may be wrong. Looked up from germline, CDR1 is MDHEN and CDR2 is SYDVKM. The length of the CDR3 is 15 residues.

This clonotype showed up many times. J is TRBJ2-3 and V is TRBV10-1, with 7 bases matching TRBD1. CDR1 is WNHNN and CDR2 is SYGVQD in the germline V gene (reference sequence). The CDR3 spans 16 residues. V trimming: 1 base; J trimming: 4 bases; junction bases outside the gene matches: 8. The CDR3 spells CASSEFQGVPPDTQYF. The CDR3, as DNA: TGCGCCAGCAGTGAGTTCCAGGGGGTCCCCCCAGATACGCAGTATTTT.

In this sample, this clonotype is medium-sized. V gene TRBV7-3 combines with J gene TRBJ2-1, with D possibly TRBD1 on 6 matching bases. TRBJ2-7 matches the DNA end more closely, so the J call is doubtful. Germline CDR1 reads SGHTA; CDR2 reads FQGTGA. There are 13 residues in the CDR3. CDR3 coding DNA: TGTGCCAGCAGCTTAACCGGGGACAATGAGCAGTACTTC. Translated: CASSLTGDNEQYF.

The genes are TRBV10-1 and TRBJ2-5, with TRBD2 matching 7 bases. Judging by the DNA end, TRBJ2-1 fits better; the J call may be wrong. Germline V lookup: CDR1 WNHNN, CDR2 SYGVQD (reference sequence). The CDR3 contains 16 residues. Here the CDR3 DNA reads TGCGCCAGCAGTGTTAACCGGGGGGAGGTAGCGAATGAGCAGTTCTTC. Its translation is CASSVNRGEVANEQFF.

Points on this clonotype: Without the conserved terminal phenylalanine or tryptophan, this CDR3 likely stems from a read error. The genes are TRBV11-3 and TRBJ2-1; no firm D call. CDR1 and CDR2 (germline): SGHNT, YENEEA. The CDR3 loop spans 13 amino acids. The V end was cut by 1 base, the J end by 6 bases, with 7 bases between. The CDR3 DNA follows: TGTGCCAGCAGCTTAGGAGTAGGCAATGAGCAGTTCTCC. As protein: CASSLGVGNEQFS.

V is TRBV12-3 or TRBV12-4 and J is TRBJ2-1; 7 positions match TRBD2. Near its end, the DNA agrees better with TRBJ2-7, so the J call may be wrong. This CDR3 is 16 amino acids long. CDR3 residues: CASSFGGGSSYNEQYF. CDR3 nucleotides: TGTGCCAGCAGTTTTGGGGGGGGAAGCTCCTACAATGAGCAGTACTTC.

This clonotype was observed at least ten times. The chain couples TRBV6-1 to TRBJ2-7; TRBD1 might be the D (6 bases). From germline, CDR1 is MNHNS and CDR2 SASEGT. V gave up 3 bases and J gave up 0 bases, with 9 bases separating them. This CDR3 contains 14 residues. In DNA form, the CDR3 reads TGTGCCAGCAGTGAGACAGGCCACTCCTACGAGCAGTACTTC. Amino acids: CASSETGHSYEQYF.

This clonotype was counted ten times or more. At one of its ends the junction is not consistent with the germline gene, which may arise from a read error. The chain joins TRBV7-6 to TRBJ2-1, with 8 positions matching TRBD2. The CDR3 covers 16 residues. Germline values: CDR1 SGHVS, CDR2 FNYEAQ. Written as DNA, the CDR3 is TGTGCTAGCAGCCAACCGGGTAGCGGGGTCTACTACGAGCAGTTCTTC. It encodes CASSQPGSGVYYEQFF. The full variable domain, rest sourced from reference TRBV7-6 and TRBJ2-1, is GAGVSQSPRYKVTKRGQDVALRCDPISGHVSLYWYRQALGQGPEFLTYFNYEAQQDKSGLPNDRFSAERPEGSISTLTIQRTEQRDSAMYRCASSQPGSGVYYEQFFGPGTRLTVL.

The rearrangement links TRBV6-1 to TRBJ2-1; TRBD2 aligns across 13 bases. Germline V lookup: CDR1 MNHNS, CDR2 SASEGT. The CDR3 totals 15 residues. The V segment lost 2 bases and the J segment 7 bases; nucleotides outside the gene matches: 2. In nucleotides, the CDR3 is TGTGCCAGCAGTGAATGGACTAGCGGGGGAAATGAGCAGTTCTTC. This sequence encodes CASSEWTSGGNEQFF.

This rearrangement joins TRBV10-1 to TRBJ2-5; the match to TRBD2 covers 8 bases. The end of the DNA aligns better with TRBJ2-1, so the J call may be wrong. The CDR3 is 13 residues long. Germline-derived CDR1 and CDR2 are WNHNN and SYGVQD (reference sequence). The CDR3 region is CASSEKPSGEQFF. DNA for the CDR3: TGCGCCAGCAGTGAGAAGCCTAGCGGGGAGCAGTTCTTC.